This T cell receptor (beta chain) was recorded in a study of blood T cells in healthy people across ages. For this clonotype: Antigen: not known.

J gave up 2 bases and V 4 bases, and 10 bases lay outside the gene matches. CDR1 SGHRS and CDR2 YFSETQ come from the germline V gene. There are 17 residues in the CDR3. Overall study findings and caveats: The lack of PBMC sorting stopped any conclusive naive versus antigen-experienced comparison. Age brought a roughly linear fall in TCR beta diversity measured per million T cells.

Together with a sample-barcoded 5' primer, a J-beta primer mix was included in a second PCR lasting about 7 to 11 cycles. MiXCR, run by TCRdb on the 5' RACE reads, gives a single entry per CDR3 protein. This sample has hundreds of thousands of distinct CDR3 sequences, with about 62% found just once. This TCR came from a man aged 25 to 40 in good health. Sequencing used blood. The chain uses TRBV5-1 and TRBJ2-5, with 11 nucleotides matching TRBD2. The DNA for the CDR3 is TGCGCCAGCAGCCCGACAACTAGCGGGGGTGAACAAGAGACCCAGTACTTC. It yields the protein CASSPTTSGGEQETQYF. The entire variable domain, with the rest obtained from reference TRBV5-1 and TRBJ2-5, is as follows: KAGVTQTPRYLIKTRGQQVTLSCSPISGHRSVSWYQQTPGQGLQFLFEYFSETQRNKGNFPGRFSGRQFSNSRSEMNVSTLELGDSALYLCASSPTTSGGEQETQYFGPGTRLLVL.